A single sample gave rise to the 26 T cell receptor beta chains below, sequenced in a study of blood T cell repertoires in COVID-19 (dated by TCRdb to 2019 to 2021). The library relied on the immunoSEQ multiplex PCR assay. In its TCRdb copy, this immuneACCESS table keeps in-frame sequences only and misses some clones. Where compared with another copy, unresolved V genes explain less than half of these, and the others have no known cause. This sample holds 200,000 to 250,000 clones; roughly 81% were observed only once. Jointly, the top ten make up over 0.95% of the sample. Sequencing was carried out using peripheral blood. All receptors come from a man in his forties with acute or convalescent COVID-19.

The genes are TRBV2 and TRBJ1-2; 7 bases are shared with TRBD1. The length of the CDR3 is 13 residues. Germline V CDR1 and CDR2: SNHLY, FYNNEI. After removal of 8 bases from V and 4 bases from J, the junction contained 7 bases not matched to a gene. CDR3 in amino acids: CASQTGHGYGYTF. CDR3 in DNA: TGTGCCAGCCAGACAGGGCATGGCTATGGCTACACCTTC.

The rearrangement uses TRBV28 and TRBJ1-6, with TRBD1 as a possible D gene (5 bases). Germline V gene data show CDR1 as MDHEN and CDR2 as SYDVKM. The CDR3 covers 13 residues. Trimming left V 8 bases short and J 7 bases short, with 12 bases between. The CDR3 protein is CASGGTVNSPLHF. CDR3 sequence (DNA): TGTGCCAGCGGGGGGACGGTGAATTCACCCCTCCACTTT.

The V gene is TRBV2, the J gene TRBJ1-1; the D is unclear. This CDR3 has 14 residues. The V gene's germline CDR1 is SNHLY and CDR2 FYNNEI. The germline V and J ends were trimmed by 2 bases and 0 bases, with 7 bases remaining between them. The CDR3 here is CASSERNMNTEAFF. The CDR3 coding sequence is TGTGCCAGCAGTGAACGTAACATGAACACTGAAGCTTTCTTT.

Remarks on this clone: Just one base apart from a much larger clone, this may be a read error. The genes are TRBV7-2 and TRBJ2-7; D call uncertain. The CDR3 is made up of 11 amino acids. Germline loops: CDR1 SGHTA, CDR2 FQGNSA. V was trimmed by 5 bases and J by 0 bases, leaving 2 bases between them. CDR3 sequence reads: CASSHSYEQYF. CDR3 bases: TGTGCCAGCAGCCACTCCTACGAGCAGTACTTC. Full variable domain (missing parts from reference TRBV7-2 and TRBJ2-7): GAGVSQSPSNKVTEKGKDVELRCDPISGHTALYWYRQSLGQGLEFLIYFQGNSAPDKSGLPSDRFSAERTGGSVSTLTIQRTQQEDSAVYLCASSHSYEQYFGPGTRLTVT.

The genes are TRBV9 and TRBJ2-7, with a tentative D call TRBD2 (6 bases). This CDR3 is 12 amino acids long. CDR1 is SGDLS and CDR2 is YYNGEE in the germline V gene. V lost 4 bases and J 7 bases, leaving 12 bases between the germline ends. The CDR3 reads CASSPGRGEQYF. CDR3 nucleotide sequence: TGTGCCAGCAGCCCCGGCCGGGGGGAGCAGTACTTC.

A single count supports this clone. The chain recombines TRBV6-5 with TRBJ1-1; D is unclear. V was shortened by 6 bases and J by 0 bases, with 5 bases between the two germline ends. Per germline, CDR1 MNHEY and CDR2 SVGAGI. This CDR3 region has 12 residues. CDR3 coding DNA: TGTGCCAGCAGGGCCATGAACACTGAAGCTTTCTTT. This translates into CASRAMNTEAFF.

This clone was counted a single time. This chain joins TRBV14 and TRBJ1-4; TRBD1 agrees at 9 bases. There are 15 residues in the CDR3. J lost 2 bases, V lost 5 bases, and 3 bases had no gene match. Germline loops: CDR1 SGHDN, CDR2 FVKESK. This chain's CDR3 is CASSLQGATNEKLFF. Written as DNA, the CDR3 is TGTGCCAGCAGCTTACAGGGGGCGACTAATGAAAAACTGTTTTTT.

The rearrangement joins TRBV5-1 to TRBJ2-1; the D gene is possibly TRBD1 (5 bases). V was shortened by 4 bases and J by 6 bases, with 14 bases between the two germline ends. The CDR3 extends over 14 amino acids. From germline, CDR1 is SGHRS and CDR2 YFSETQ. The CDR3 is CASSLIGQGNEQFF. The CDR3 DNA is TGCGCCAGCAGCCTGATTGGGCAGGGCAATGAGCAGTTCTTC.

The chain couples TRBV27 to TRBJ1-3, with no clear D. Deletions cut 6 bases from V and 0 bases from J, with 12 bases between. The CDR3 has 15 amino acids. CDR1 and CDR2 from the germline V gene are MNHEY and SMNVEV (reference sequence). The CDR3 DNA follows: TGTGCCAGCAGCGCCCTAGGAGTCTCTGGAAACACCATATATTTT. Its protein is CASSALGVSGNTIYF.

The rearrangement links TRBV18 to TRBJ1-2; D gene ambiguous. The CDR3 contains 14 residues. From germline, CDR1 is KGHSH and CDR2 LQKENI. Trimming shortened V by 2 bases and J by 1 base, and 8 bases separated the two germline ends. The CDR3 sequence: CASSPSGINYGYTF. The CDR3 DNA is TGTGCCAGCTCACCATCAGGAATTAACTATGGCTACACCTTC.

Written as DNA, the CDR3 is TGTGCCAGCAACTTAGGAGTCACAGGGAATTCGGAGACCCAGTACTTC. It translates to CASNLGVTGNSETQYF. This chain links TRBV2 with TRBJ2-5; TRBD1 is a possible D gene (6 bases). V was trimmed by 7 bases and J by 5 bases, leaving 23 bases between them. There are 16 residues in the CDR3. Germline V gives CDR1 SNHLY, CDR2 FYNNEI.

This rearrangement joins TRBV28 to TRBJ1-5, with 10 bases fitting TRBD1. The J segment lost 0 bases and the V segment lost 5 bases, leaving 4 bases of the junction unmatched. The V gene's germline CDR1 is MDHEN and CDR2 SYDVKM. The CDR3 spans 16 residues. The CDR3 region is CASSRRDRGSNQPQHF. The CDR3 DNA sequence: TGTGCCAGCAGTCGCCGGGACAGGGGTAGCAATCAGCCCCAGCATTTT. The whole variable domain, remainder taken from reference TRBV28 and TRBJ1-5, is DVKVTQSSRYLVKRTGEKVFLECVQDMDHENMFWYRQDPGLGLRLIYFSYDVKMKEKGDIPEGYSVSREKKERFSLILESASTNQTSMYLCASSRRDRGSNQPQHFGDGTRLSIL.

This chain joins TRBV6-5 and TRBJ2-5, with a tentative D call TRBD1 (6 bases). There are 13 residues in the CDR3. Trimming took 9 bases from V and 7 from J, leaving 18 bases between them. Germline CDR1 is MNHEY and CDR2 is SVGAGI. CDR3 loop: CASETGFVGTQYF. CDR3 DNA sequence: TGTGCCAGTGAGACAGGATTCGTTGGGACCCAGTACTTC.

J is TRBJ1-2 and V is TRBV2; D may be TRBD1 (6 bases). This CDR3 has 15 amino acids. Trimming stripped 6 bases from V and 1 base from J, with 15 bases between. CDR1 is SNHLY and CDR2 is FYNNEI in the germline V gene. In DNA, the CDR3 is TGTGCCAGCAGCCCCGAGGGGGAAAGTAACTATGGCTACACCTTC. Its protein product is CASSPEGESNYGYTF.

This chain uses TRBV12-3 or TRBV12-4 with TRBJ1-4; tentative D call: TRBD1 (5 bases). Trimming stripped 6 bases from V and 7 bases from J, with 12 bases between. The CDR3 extends over 13 amino acids. The CDR3 coding sequence is TGTGCCAGCAGGGGGCTCGGGAGTGAAAAACTGTTTTTT. This gives the protein CASRGLGSEKLFF.

This clone has more than one count but fewer than ten. V and J are TRBV5-5 and TRBJ2-3; TRBD2 is a possible D gene (6 bases). The CDR3 has 16 residues. V lost 6 bases and J 3 bases, leaving 20 bases between the germline ends. The germline V gene encodes CDR1 SGHKS and CDR2 YYEKEE (reference sequence). CDR3 in DNA: TGTGCCAGCACCTTAGGGGCTTCTGGGGGGACAGATACGCAGTATTTT. Residues: CASTLGASGGTDTQYF. The full variable domain, its missing parts supplied by reference TRBV5-5 and TRBJ2-3, is DAGVTQSPTHLIKTRGQQVTLRCSPISGHKSVSWYQQVLGQGPQFIFQYYEKEERGRGNFPDRFSARQFPNYSSELNVNALLLGDSALYLCASTLGASGGTDTQYFGPGTRLTVL.

The chain recombines TRBV18 with TRBJ2-1, with 8 bases identical to TRBD2. V lost 5 bases, J lost 8 bases, and 5 bases stayed unmatched. The germline gives CDR1 KGHSH, CDR2 LQKENI. The CDR3 spans 13 residues. CDR3: CASSSGLEDEQFF. CDR3 DNA sequence: TGTGCCAGCTCATCGGGACTAGAAGATGAGCAGTTCTTC.

The V gene is TRBV9, the J gene TRBJ2-3; 9 bases align to TRBD2. This CDR3 is 15 amino acids long. Losses at the gene ends were 4 bases for V and 9 bases for J; bases not matched to a gene: 12. From germline, CDR1 is SGDLS and CDR2 YYNGEE. The CDR3 bases are TGTGCCAGCAGCCCCACCGGGGCGGGGGGGCTAACGCAGTATTTT. Its protein is CASSPTGAGGLTQYF.

This chain joins TRBV5-4 and TRBJ1-6, with no clear D. Germline CDR1 and CDR2: SGHNT and YYREEE (reference sequence). The CDR3 extends over 14 amino acids. Deletions cut 1 base from V and 7 bases from J, with 9 bases between. The CDR3 nucleotides read TGTGCCAGCAGCTTGCCGGGGTTCAATTCACCCCTCCACTTT. Amino acid sequence: CASSLPGFNSPLHF.

The CDR3 DNA follows: TGTGCCAGCAGTGAAGATATCAGGGGAGGCAATCAGCCCCAGCATTTT. Translation gives CASSEDIRGGNQPQHF. This chain connects TRBV2 to TRBJ1-5, with D perhaps matching TRBD1 (6 bases). CDR1 is SNHLY, CDR2 FYNNEI, per germline. The CDR3 has 16 amino acids. Trimming pared 1 base from V and 2 bases from J, leaving 12 bases between.

The V gene is TRBV15, the J gene TRBJ2-1; weak D call: TRBD2 (6 bases). Trimming removed 5 bases from V and 12 bases from J, with 17 bases in between. Germline V gene lookup returns CDR1 LNHNV and CDR2 YYDKDF (reference sequence). The CDR3 spans 13 residues. The CDR3 loop reads CATSGDSGTSQFF. The CDR3 nucleotides are TGTGCCACCAGCGGGGATTCCGGGACTTCGCAGTTCTTC.

This chain uses TRBV4-1 with TRBJ2-1, with 16 positions matching TRBD2. The CDR3 has 17 amino acids. Looked up from germline, CDR1 is MGHRA and CDR2 is YSYEKL. Trimming took 4 bases from V and 7 from J; bases not matched to a gene: 7. The CDR3 spells CASSPGLAGGPGNEQFF. CDR3 DNA sequence: TGCGCCAGCAGCCCGGGACTAGCGGGGGGGCCCGGGAATGAGCAGTTCTTC.

The CDR3 protein is CASSPRGGTYTEAFF. Written as DNA, the CDR3 is TGTGCCAGCAGCCCTAGAGGGGGTACATACACTGAAGCTTTCTTT. The V gene is TRBV7-3, the J gene TRBJ1-1; tentatively, D is TRBD1 (6 bases). In germline, CDR1 is SGHTA, CDR2 FQGTGA. Trimming shortened V by 5 bases and J by 3 bases, and 16 bases separated the two germline ends. This CDR3 is 15 amino acids long.

This chain joins TRBV18 and TRBJ2-2; TRBD1 might be the D (6 bases). The CDR3 extends over 15 amino acids. Germline lookup yields CDR1 KGHSH and CDR2 LQKENI. V lost 3 bases to trimming and J lost 1 base, with 9 bases between them. The CDR3 DNA reads as TGTGCCAGCTCACCCTGGGACAAGAACACCGGGGAGCTGTTTTTT. Translation: CASSPWDKNTGELFF.

In its sample, this clone was seen once. The chain recombines TRBV7-6 with TRBJ1-3, with a possible D match to TRBD1 (6 bases). Trimming left V 5 bases short and J 0 bases short, with 17 bases between. CDR1 and CDR2 from the germline V gene are SGHVS and FNYEAQ. The CDR3 extends over 17 amino acids. CDR3 sequence (DNA): TGTGCCAGCAGCAGAACAGGGAGCGTGAGCTCTGGAAACACCATATATTTT. Its translation: CASSRTGSVSSGNTIYF. Together with reference TRBV7-6 and TRBJ1-3, the CDR3 gives the full variable domain: GAGVSQSPRYKVTKRGQDVALRCDPISGHVSLYWYRQALGQGPEFLTYFNYEAQQDKSGLPNDRFSAERPEGSISTLTIQRTEQRDSAMYRCASSRTGSVSSGNTIYFGEGSWLTVV.

This clone showed up just a few times. J is TRBJ2-2 and V is TRBV3-1 (or the pseudogene TRBV3-2); D gene uncertain. This CDR3 contains 16 residues. Germline CDR1 and CDR2: LGHDT and YNNKEL (reference sequence). Trimming left V 1 base short and J 0 bases short, with 9 bases between. The CDR3 DNA follows: TGTGCCAGCAGCCAAGGCCCAGGCGCGAACACCGGGGAGCTGTTTTTT. It translates to CASSQGPGANTGELFF.